Presented here are 19 T cell receptor beta chains from one specimen sequenced in a study of shared clonotypes between healthy human individuals. Sequencing used immunoSEQ multiplex PCR; TCRdb keeps in-frame clones, though not all of them. The sample has about 530,000 clones; approximately 95% are singletons. Sequenced: naive CD4+ T cells sorted from blood. Subset in this sample: CD45RA+ positively selected. Source of these receptors: a woman aged 25 to 39 in good health.

CDR3 amino acids: CASREGWEQYF. The CDR3 DNA is TGTGCCAGCAGAGAGGGGTGGGAGCAGTACTTC. This rearrangement joins TRBV2 to TRBJ2-7; the D call may be TRBD1 or TRBD2 (5 bases each). V lost 6 bases, J lost 7 bases, and 10 bases lay in between. The CDR3 totals 11 residues. CDR1 is SNHLY and CDR2 is FYNNEI in the germline V gene.

The J gene is TRBJ2-2, the V gene TRBV4-2; 12 bases line up with TRBD2. Trimming at V came to 7 bases and at J to 3 bases, leaving 3 bases not matched to a gene. The CDR3 is made up of 15 amino acids. CDR1 is LGHNA, CDR2 YNFKEQ, per germline. CDR3 bases: TGTGCCAGCAAAGGGACTAGCGGGCACACCGGGGAGCTGTTTTTT. This gives the protein CASKGTSGHTGELFF.

V usage is TRBV7-2 and J usage is TRBJ2-1, with TRBD1 matching 7 bases. The J segment lost 4 bases and the V segment lost 5 bases, leaving 11 bases of the junction unmatched. The CDR3 sequence is 16 residues long. The germline gives CDR1 SGHTA, CDR2 FQGNSA. CDR3 nucleotides: TGTGCCAGCAGCAAACAGGGGTGGGGGCCTTACAATGAGCAGTTCTTC. It encodes CASSKQGWGPYNEQFF.

The chain joins TRBV2 to TRBJ1-6, with unresolved D. The CDR3 has 12 residues. V was clipped by 7 bases and J by 10 bases, with 11 bases between them. Germline V gene data show CDR1 as SNHLY and CDR2 as FYNNEI. In DNA form, the CDR3 reads TGTGCCAGCAACGAAAGGAGATCACCCCTCCACTTT. Translating gives CASNERRSPLHF.

Points on this clone: The limits of the CDR3 on the DNA are not certain, so only TCRdb's listed CDR3 is given. The genes are TRBV11-2 and TRBJ2-3; the listed D gene, TRBD1, was not tested against the DNA. 12 amino acids form the CDR3, both terminal residues included. From germline, CDR1 is SGHAT and CDR2 FQNNGV. CDR3 sequence: CASSLVGQGANF.

The J gene is TRBJ2-1, the V gene TRBV10-3, with 9 bases that match TRBD2. The germline V gene encodes CDR1 ENHRY and CDR2 SYGVKD. J gave up 0 bases and V 7 bases, and 1 base lay outside the gene matches. CDR3 size: 14 residues. CDR3 region: CAIKGLASYNEQFF. The CDR3 DNA sequence: TGTGCCATCAAGGGACTAGCCTCCTACAATGAGCAGTTCTTC.

The J gene is TRBJ2-7, the V gene TRBV11-2; D might be TRBD1 or TRBD2, each matching 5 bases. This CDR3 is built from 16 residues. Germline lookup yields CDR1 SGHAT and CDR2 FQNNGV. V was cut by 1 base and J by 0 bases, with 13 bases left in between. The CDR3, as DNA: TGTGCCAGCAGCTTAGCATTGGGTGGGGGCTCCTACGAGCAGTACTTC. The encoded protein is CASSLALGGGSYEQYF.

The rearrangement joins TRBV30 to TRBJ2-7; 9 bases fit TRBD2. The J segment lost 4 bases and the V segment lost 0 bases, leaving 7 bases of the junction unmatched. Germline V gene lookup returns CDR1 GTSNPN and CDR2 SVGIG (reference sequence). There are 15 residues in the CDR3. CDR3 sequence: CAWSVPSGIQYEQYF. CDR3 DNA sequence: TGTGCCTGGAGTGTACCTAGCGGGATTCAATACGAGCAGTACTTC.

This rearrangement joins TRBV14 to TRBJ2-7, with a tentative D call TRBD2 (5 bases). This CDR3 spans 15 amino acids. Germline V gene data show CDR1 as SGHDN and CDR2 as FVKESK. The germline V and J ends were trimmed by 1 base and 0 bases, with 10 bases remaining between them. CDR3 loop: CASSQGRAYSYEQYF. CDR3 DNA sequence: TGTGCCAGCAGCCAAGGGCGGGCATACTCCTACGAGCAGTACTTC.

The chain recombines TRBV27 with TRBJ2-3; the match to TRBD2 covers 11 bases. The germline V gene encodes CDR1 MNHEY and CDR2 SMNVEV (reference sequence). The V and J ends lost 4 bases and 2 bases, in that order; junction bases with no gene match: 8. The CDR3 extends over 17 amino acids. The CDR3 is CASSWGQTSGVTDTQYF. DNA for the CDR3: TGTGCCAGCAGTTGGGGCCAGACTAGCGGGGTCACAGATACGCAGTATTTT.

This chain uses TRBV29-1 with TRBJ2-7, with a tentative D call TRBD1 (6 bases). Trimming took off 4 bases at V and 6 bases at J, with 16 bases between the two ends. The CDR3 is made up of 13 amino acids. From germline, CDR1 is SQVTM and CDR2 ANQGSEA. The CDR3, as DNA: TGCAGCGTTGTCGGGGTCCGAGGGGGCGAGCAGTACTTC. As protein: CSVVGVRGGEQYF.

This clone was seen a few times. The V and J genes are TRBV6-1 and TRBJ1-1, with unresolved D. The germline V and J ends were trimmed by 7 bases and 3 bases, with 9 bases remaining between them. The CDR3 contains 12 residues. The germline V gene encodes CDR1 MNHNS and CDR2 SASEGT. Here the CDR3 reads CASTDWDTEAFF. Written as DNA, the CDR3 is TGTGCCAGCACGGACTGGGACACTGAAGCTTTCTTT.

The V and J genes are TRBV29-1 and TRBJ1-1; 7 bases are a match to TRBD1. CDR1 is SQVTM, CDR2 ANQGSEA, per germline. The CDR3 is 13 amino acids. Losses at the gene ends were 4 bases for V and 3 bases for J; bases not matched to a gene: 5. The CDR3 DNA reads TGCAGCGTTGGTGCCAGGGGGGACACTGAAGCTTTCTTT. Protein sequence: CSVGARGDTEAFF.

The chain has TRBV18 and TRBJ2-7, with 10 bases identical to TRBD2. V dropped 2 bases and J dropped 3; count of bases not matched to a gene: 10. CDR1 KGHSH and CDR2 LQKENI come from the germline V gene. CDR3 size: 17 residues. CDR3 nucleotide sequence: TGTGCCAGCTCACCATTAACTAGCGGGGCCTTAAGCTACGAGCAGTACTTC. It is translated as CASSPLTSGALSYEQYF.

This clone was observed a handful of times. The chain links TRBV28 to TRBJ1-5; TRBD1 aligns across 7 bases. Germline trimming cut 5 bases from V and 3 bases from J; bases unmatched to any gene: 7. The V gene's germline CDR1 is MDHEN and CDR2 SYDVKM. The length of the CDR3 is 15 residues. Here the CDR3 DNA reads TGTGCCAGCAGTAATGCCGGGACAGTCAATCAGCCCCAGCATTTT. Translated, it gives CASSNAGTVNQPQHF.

V is TRBV30 and J is TRBJ1-2; unclear D gene. From germline, CDR1 is GTSNPN and CDR2 SVGIG (reference sequence). Trimming took off 8 bases at V and 3 bases at J, with 16 bases between the two ends. This CDR3 comprises 13 residues. The CDR3 sequence: CAHCYGEDYGYTF. CDR3 in DNA: TGTGCCCACTGTTATGGGGAAGACTATGGCTACACCTTC. The full variable domain, with the rest looked up from reference TRBV30 and TRBJ1-2, is SQTIHQWPATLVQPVGSPLSLECTVEGTSNPNLYWYRQAAGRGLQLLFYSVGIGQISSEVPQNLSASRPQDRQFILSSKKLLLSDSGFYLCAHCYGEDYGYTFGSGTRLTVV.

The chain joins TRBV28 to TRBJ1-4; D call uncertain. This CDR3 is 14 amino acids long. Trimming took 7 bases from V and 0 from J, leaving 9 bases between them. Germline loops: CDR1 MDHEN, CDR2 SYDVKM. CDR3 bases: TGTGCCAGCAAGGATGGAGCAACTAATGAAAAACTGTTTTTT. This translates into CASKDGATNEKLFF.

This chain connects TRBV5-1 to TRBJ2-7; no reliable D call. This CDR3 region has 15 residues. V dropped 0 bases and J dropped 9 bases, with 19 bases sitting between them. The germline CDR1 and CDR2 sequences are SGHRS and YFSETQ. CDR3 region: CASSLGLSTSEVQYF. DNA for the CDR3: TGCGCCAGCAGCTTGGGGTTGAGTACGTCCGAGGTGCAGTACTTC.

The genes are TRBV7-8 and TRBJ2-1; D tentatively reads TRBD1 or TRBD2 (5 bases each). CDR1 SGHVS and CDR2 FQNEAQ come from the germline V gene. The germline V and J ends were trimmed by 5 bases and 0 bases, with 8 bases remaining between them. The CDR3 consists of 14 residues. The CDR3 is CASSPGRSYNEQFF. DNA for the CDR3: TGTGCCAGCAGCCCGGGGCGCTCCTACAATGAGCAGTTCTTC.